This record concerns one T cell receptor beta chain sequence. The antigen remains unidentified. This entry belongs to a study of T cell responses to AZD1222 COVID-19 vaccine. General observations from the study: The donor group comprised mostly white British people and more females; the analysis possibly underestimated clonal diversity.

Sequencing used immunoSEQ multiplex PCR; TCRdb keeps in-frame clones, though not all of them. This sample carries approximately 110,000 clones, approximately 85% of them seen once, and the ten largest clones take about 6%. Germline values: CDR1 SGHKS, CDR2 YYEKEE (reference sequence). Trimming at V came to 3 bases and at J to 5 bases, leaving 10 bases not matched to a gene. The CDR3 length is 16 residues. The sample here was peripheral blood, taken on day 0 of AZD1222 vaccination. This sequence joins TRBV5-5 and TRBJ2-1; 8 bases fit TRBD2. The TCR sequence derives from an adult in good health. Here the CDR3 DNA reads TGTGCCAGCAGCTCCCAGAGCAGCGGGGGAAACAATGAGCAGTTCTTC. Translation: CASSSQSSGGNNEQFF.